The rows below give T cell receptor beta chains drawn from one sample of a study of control samples from healthy donors and cancer patients. Sequencing was performed with immunoSEQ multiplex PCR; in TCRdb, only in-frame clones are kept and a portion is missing. Among approximately 220,000 clones, 85% to 95% were seen once, and the ten largest hold about 1.4%. Sequenced: blood. These receptors all stem from a middle-aged man in good health. Both conserved end residues are part of each CDR3. D genes are given only for firm matches. The size of a clone is reported for some rows only, either as once, few or many, or as a class for expanded clones.

v_call: TRBV2
d_call: -
clone_size: -
cdr3_length: 15
j_call: TRBJ1-2
cdr3_nt: TGTGCCAGCAGTGATCGGCCGGCTCCCTCGTATGGCTACACCTTC
cdr3_aa: CASSDRPAPSYGYTF

v_call: TRBV27
d_call: -
clone_size: once
cdr3_length: 14
j_call: TRBJ1-1
cdr3_nt: TGTGCCAGCAGTTTGATCCCAAGGGGAACTGAAGCTTTCTTT
cdr3_aa: CASSLIPRGTEAFF

v_call: TRBV3-1/TRBV3-2
d_call: -
clone_size: -
cdr3_length: 17
j_call: TRBJ2-1
cdr3_nt: TGTGCCAGCAGCCAAGATCTTGTTAGGATAGGGGTACCTGAGCAGTTCTTC
cdr3_aa: CASSQDLVRIGVPEQFF

v_call: TRBV18
d_call: -
clone_size: -
cdr3_length: 12
j_call: TRBJ2-5
cdr3_nt: TGTGCCAGCTCACCGCTGAACCTAACCCAGTACTTC
cdr3_aa: CASSPLNLTQYF

v_call: TRBV12-5
d_call: -
clone_size: -
cdr3_length: 12
j_call: TRBJ2-5
cdr3_nt: TGTGCTAGTGGTTTGGACCAAGAGACCCAGTACTTC
cdr3_aa: CASGLDQETQYF

v_call: TRBV9
d_call: -
clone_size: -
cdr3_length: 15
j_call: TRBJ2-5
cdr3_nt: TGTGCCAGCAGCGCACGGTTGGACTCTCAAGAGACCCAGTACTTC
cdr3_aa: CASSARLDSQETQYF

v_call: TRBV5-6
d_call: TRBD2
clone_size: once
cdr3_length: 15
j_call: TRBJ2-1
cdr3_nt: TGTGCCAGCAGCTCCCGGACTAGCGGGGGTAATGAGCAGTTCTTC
cdr3_aa: CASSSRTSGGNEQFF

v_call: TRBV6-5
d_call: TRBD1
clone_size: once
cdr3_length: 15
j_call: TRBJ2-5
cdr3_nt: TGTGCCAGCAGTCCGTTCGACAGGGGGCAAGAGACCCAGTACTTC
cdr3_aa: CASSPFDRGQETQYF

v_call: TRBV12-3/TRBV12-4
d_call: -
clone_size: -
cdr3_length: 12
j_call: TRBJ2-7
cdr3_nt: TGTGCCAGCAGTCCTACTAACCACGAGCAGTACTTC
cdr3_aa: CASSPTNHEQYF

v_call: TRBV5-1
d_call: -
clone_size: -
cdr3_length: 17
j_call: TRBJ2-6
cdr3_nt: TGCGCCAGCAGCTTGGACAGGGTTGGCTCTGGGGCCAACGTCCTGACTTTC
cdr3_aa: CASSLDRVGSGANVLTF

v_call: TRBV7-2
d_call: TRBD2
clone_size: -
cdr3_length: 15
j_call: TRBJ2-5
cdr3_nt: TGTGCCAGCAGCTTCCAGCGGGGGCCCGGAGAGACCCAGTACTTC
cdr3_aa: CASSFQRGPGETQYF

v_call: TRBV6-2/TRBV6-3
d_call: -
clone_size: -
cdr3_length: 15
j_call: TRBJ1-5
cdr3_nt: TGTGCCAGCAGCCCTCCGAAAGGGGCCTTTAAGCCCCAGCATTTT
cdr3_aa: CASSPPKGAFKPQHF

v_call: TRBV28
d_call: TRBD1
clone_size: once
cdr3_length: 15
j_call: TRBJ1-6
cdr3_nt: TGTGCCAGCAGTCACCGGACAGGGGTGTATTCACCCCTCCACTTT
cdr3_aa: CASSHRTGVYSPLHF

v_call: TRBV6-5
d_call: -
clone_size: -
cdr3_length: 14
j_call: TRBJ1-2
cdr3_nt: TGTGCCAGCATCAGTTCTGGGGCTAACTATGGCTACACCTTC
cdr3_aa: CASISSGANYGYTF

v_call: TRBV28
d_call: -
clone_size: few
cdr3_length: 15
j_call: TRBJ1-3
cdr3_nt: TGTGCCAGCAGTTTAGGGAGCAGCTCTGGAAACACCATATATTTT
cdr3_aa: CASSLGSSSGNTIYF

v_call: TRBV24-1
d_call: -
clone_size: -
cdr3_length: 13
j_call: TRBJ2-7
cdr3_nt: TGTGCCACCAGTGTAGGAGGGAAGTACGAGCAGTACTTC
cdr3_aa: CATSVGGKYEQYF

v_call: TRBV19
d_call: -
clone_size: -
cdr3_length: 15
j_call: TRBJ1-5
cdr3_nt: TGTGCCAGTAGTGGGGCAGCGGGGGGGATCCAGCCCCAGCATTTT
cdr3_aa: CASSGAAGGIQPQHF

v_call: TRBV9
d_call: -
clone_size: -
cdr3_length: 17
j_call: TRBJ2-7
cdr3_nt: TGTGCCAGCAGCGTAGGTCCCCTCGGACAGACAACCAACGAGCAGTACTTC
cdr3_aa: CASSVGPLGQTTNEQYF

v_call: TRBV2
d_call: -
clone_size: -
cdr3_length: 14
j_call: TRBJ1-2
cdr3_nt: TGTGCCAGCGGCAGCCCGGCGTTTAACTATGGCTACACCTTC
cdr3_aa: CASGSPAFNYGYTF

v_call: TRBV11-2
d_call: -
clone_size: -
cdr3_length: 14
j_call: TRBJ1-2
cdr3_nt: TGTGCCAGCAGTCCAGACAGAGCTAACTATGGCTACACCTTC
cdr3_aa: CASSPDRANYGYTF

v_call: TRBV7-2
d_call: -
clone_size: once
cdr3_length: 18
j_call: TRBJ2-4
cdr3_nt: TGTGCCAGCAGCTTAGGTTCGTCGGGGCCCCTCTCCAAAAACATTCAGTACTTC
cdr3_aa: CASSLGSSGPLSKNIQYF

v_call: TRBV18
d_call: -
clone_size: -
cdr3_length: 11
j_call: TRBJ2-3
cdr3_nt: TGTGCCAGCTCACCTCCAGATACGCAGTATTTT
cdr3_aa: CASSPPDTQYF

v_call: TRBV18
d_call: TRBD1
clone_size: -
cdr3_length: 15
j_call: TRBJ2-2
cdr3_nt: TGTGCCAGCTCACCATCCAGGGGGAATACCGGGGAGCTGTTTTTT
cdr3_aa: CASSPSRGNTGELFF

v_call: TRBV30
d_call: -
clone_size: -
cdr3_length: 14
j_call: TRBJ2-4
cdr3_nt: TGTGCCTGGAGTGTACCGGGAGCCAAAAACATTCAGTACTTC
cdr3_aa: CAWSVPGAKNIQYF

v_call: TRBV10-3
d_call: -
clone_size: -
cdr3_length: 14
j_call: TRBJ2-2
cdr3_nt: TGTGCCATCTCCCCAGGGGCGAACACCGGGGAGCTGTTTTTT
cdr3_aa: CAISPGANTGELFF

v_call: TRBV5-4
d_call: -
clone_size: few
cdr3_length: 16
j_call: TRBJ1-2
cdr3_nt: TGTGCCAGCAGCCCTGGTAGGACCCGATGGGACTATGGCTACACCTTC
cdr3_aa: CASSPGRTRWDYGYTF